The source of this T cell receptor (beta chain) is a study of molecular identifiers for immune sequencing clone quantification. In this sample, this clonotype turned up many times. The CDR3 has 15 amino acids. The V gene lost 0 bases and the J gene lost 1 base, with 10 bases spanning the gap. Germline loops: CDR1 LGHNA, CDR2 YSLEER. Each CDR3 protein is one row after TCRdb ran MiXCR on the PCR reads. The sample has some 320,000 distinct CDR3 sequences; 24% are singletons. The sample consisted of naive CD8+ T cells from blood, with Jurkat cell RNA spiked in. Subset meaning: FACS-sorted CD8+CD4-CCR7+CD45RA+ naive T cells. This chain connects TRBV4-3 to TRBJ2-7; D is uncertain. The source is a human donor in good health. Some libraries in this study had Jurkat cell RNA spiked in. CDR3 sequence (DNA): TGCGCCAGCAGCCAAGATCGGTCGCGGTCCTACGAGCAGTACTTC. Amino acids: CASSQDRSRSYEQYF.